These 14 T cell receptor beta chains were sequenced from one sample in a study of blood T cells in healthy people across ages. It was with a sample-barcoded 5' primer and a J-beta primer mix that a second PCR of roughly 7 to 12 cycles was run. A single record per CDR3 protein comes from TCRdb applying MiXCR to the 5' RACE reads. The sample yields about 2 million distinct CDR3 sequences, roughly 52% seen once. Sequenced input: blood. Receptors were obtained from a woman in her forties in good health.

CDR3 bases: TGTGCCAGCAGTACCGCCCTGACTAGTGGCGAGACCCAGTACTTC. Translated, it gives CASSTALTSGETQYF. The chain uses TRBV12-3 or TRBV12-4 and TRBJ2-5; the D gene is possibly TRBD2 (6 bases). The ends were cut back, 5 bases at V and 5 bases at J, with 18 bases in the middle. The CDR3 is 15 residues long.

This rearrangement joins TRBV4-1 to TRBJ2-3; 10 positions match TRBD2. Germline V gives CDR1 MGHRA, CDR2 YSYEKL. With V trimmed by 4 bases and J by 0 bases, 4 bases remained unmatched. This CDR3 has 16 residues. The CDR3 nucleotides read TGCGCCAGCAGCCCCCAGCGGGGGGGCAGCACAGATACGCAGTATTTT. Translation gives CASSPQRGGSTDTQYF.

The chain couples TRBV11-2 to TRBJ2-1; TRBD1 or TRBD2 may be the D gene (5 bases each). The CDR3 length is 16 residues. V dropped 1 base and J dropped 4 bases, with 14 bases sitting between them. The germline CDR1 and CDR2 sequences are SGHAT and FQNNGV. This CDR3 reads CASSLALHGGYNEQFF. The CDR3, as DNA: TGTGCCAGCAGCTTAGCCCTGCATGGGGGATACAATGAGCAGTTCTTC.

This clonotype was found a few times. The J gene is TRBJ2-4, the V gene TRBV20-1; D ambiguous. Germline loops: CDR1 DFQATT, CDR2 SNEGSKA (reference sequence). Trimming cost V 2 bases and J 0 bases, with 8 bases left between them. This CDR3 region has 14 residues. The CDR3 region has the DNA TGCAGTGCTAGATCACACCGAGCCAAAAACATTCAGTACTTC. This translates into CSARSHRAKNIQYF.

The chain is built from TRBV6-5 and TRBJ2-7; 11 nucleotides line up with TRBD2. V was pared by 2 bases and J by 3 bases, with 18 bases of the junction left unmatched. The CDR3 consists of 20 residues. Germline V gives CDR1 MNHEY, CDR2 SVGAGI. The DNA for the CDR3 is TGTGCCAGCAGTTACGATAGAGTTCGAATAGCGGGGGGGACTCTCTACGAGCAGTACTTC. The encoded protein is CASSYDRVRIAGGTLYEQYF.

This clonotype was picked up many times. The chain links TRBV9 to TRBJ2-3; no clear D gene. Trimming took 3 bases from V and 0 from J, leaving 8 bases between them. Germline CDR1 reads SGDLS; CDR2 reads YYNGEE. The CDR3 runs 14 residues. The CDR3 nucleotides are TGTGCCAGCAGCGGAGATCGGAGCACAGATACGCAGTATTTT. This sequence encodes CASSGDRSTDTQYF. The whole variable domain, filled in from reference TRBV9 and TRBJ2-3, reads DSGVTQTPKHLITATGQRVTLRCSPRSGDLSVYWYQQSLDQGLQFLIQYYNGEERAKGNILERFSAQQFPDLHSELNLSSLELGDSALYFCASSGDRSTDTQYFGPGTRLTVL.

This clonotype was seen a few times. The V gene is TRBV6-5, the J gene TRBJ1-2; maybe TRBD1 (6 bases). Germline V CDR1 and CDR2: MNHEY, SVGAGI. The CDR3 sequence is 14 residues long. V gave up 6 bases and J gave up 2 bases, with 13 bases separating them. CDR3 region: CASRTGQPNYGYTF. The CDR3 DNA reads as TGTGCCAGCAGAACGGGACAACCCAACTATGGCTACACCTTC.

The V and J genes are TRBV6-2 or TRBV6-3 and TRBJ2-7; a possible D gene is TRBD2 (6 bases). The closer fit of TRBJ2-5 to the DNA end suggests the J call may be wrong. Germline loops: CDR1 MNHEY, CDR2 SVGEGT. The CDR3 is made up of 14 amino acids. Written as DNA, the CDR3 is TGTGCCAGCAGTTGGACGGGGGTCGGGGAGACCCAGTACTTC. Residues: CASSWTGVGETQYF.

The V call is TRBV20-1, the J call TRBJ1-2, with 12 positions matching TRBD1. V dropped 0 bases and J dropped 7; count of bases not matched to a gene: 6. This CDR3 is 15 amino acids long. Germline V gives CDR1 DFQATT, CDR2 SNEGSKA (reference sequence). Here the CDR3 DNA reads TGCAGTGCTAGAGATAATGCGGGACAGGGGGCTGGCTACACCTTC. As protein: CSARDNAGQGAGYTF.

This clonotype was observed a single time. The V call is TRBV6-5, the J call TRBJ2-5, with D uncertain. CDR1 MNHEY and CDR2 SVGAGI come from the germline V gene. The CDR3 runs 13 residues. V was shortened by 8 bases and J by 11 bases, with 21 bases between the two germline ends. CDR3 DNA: TGTGCCAGCGCCTCCCCATCCCGCCCCGGGCAGTACTTC. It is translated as CASASPSRPGQYF.

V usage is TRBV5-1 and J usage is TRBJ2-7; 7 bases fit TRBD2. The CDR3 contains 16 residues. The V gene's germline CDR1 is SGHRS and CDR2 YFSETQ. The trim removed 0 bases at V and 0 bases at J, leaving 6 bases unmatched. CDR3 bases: TGCGCCAGCAGCTTGGGTCTCGGGGGGAGCTCCTACGAGCAGTACTTC. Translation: CASSLGLGGSSYEQYF. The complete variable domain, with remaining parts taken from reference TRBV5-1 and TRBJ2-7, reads KAGVTQTPRYLIKTRGQQVTLSCSPISGHRSVSWYQQTPGQGLQFLFEYFSETQRNKGNFPGRFSGRQFSNSRSEMNVSTLELGDSALYLCASSLGLGGSSYEQYFGPGTRLTVT.

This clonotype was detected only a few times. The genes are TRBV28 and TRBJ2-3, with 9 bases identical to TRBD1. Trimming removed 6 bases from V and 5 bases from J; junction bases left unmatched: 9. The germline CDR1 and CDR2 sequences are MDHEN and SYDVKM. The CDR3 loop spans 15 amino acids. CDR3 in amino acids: CASRPTGGRRDTQYF. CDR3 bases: TGTGCCAGCAGACCGACAGGGGGAAGAAGAGATACGCAGTATTTT.

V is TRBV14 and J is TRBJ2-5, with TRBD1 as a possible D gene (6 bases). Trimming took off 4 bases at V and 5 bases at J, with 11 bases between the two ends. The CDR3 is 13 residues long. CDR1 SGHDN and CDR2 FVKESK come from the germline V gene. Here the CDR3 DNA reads TGTGCCAGCAGCCCATACAGGGCTGAGACCCAGTACTTC. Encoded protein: CASSPYRAETQYF. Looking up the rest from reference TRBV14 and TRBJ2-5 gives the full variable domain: EAGVTQFPSHSVIEKGQTVTLRCDPISGHDNLYWYRRVMGKEIKFLLHFVKESKQDESGMPNNRFLAERTGGTYSTLKVQPAELEDSGVYFCASSPYRAETQYFGPGTRLLVL.

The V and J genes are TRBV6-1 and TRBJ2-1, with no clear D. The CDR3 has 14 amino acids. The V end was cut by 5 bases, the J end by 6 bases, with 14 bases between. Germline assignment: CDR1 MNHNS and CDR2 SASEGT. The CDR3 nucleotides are TGTGCCAGCAGTCCCCAGGACCTCACCAATGAGCAGTTCTTC. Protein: CASSPQDLTNEQFF.